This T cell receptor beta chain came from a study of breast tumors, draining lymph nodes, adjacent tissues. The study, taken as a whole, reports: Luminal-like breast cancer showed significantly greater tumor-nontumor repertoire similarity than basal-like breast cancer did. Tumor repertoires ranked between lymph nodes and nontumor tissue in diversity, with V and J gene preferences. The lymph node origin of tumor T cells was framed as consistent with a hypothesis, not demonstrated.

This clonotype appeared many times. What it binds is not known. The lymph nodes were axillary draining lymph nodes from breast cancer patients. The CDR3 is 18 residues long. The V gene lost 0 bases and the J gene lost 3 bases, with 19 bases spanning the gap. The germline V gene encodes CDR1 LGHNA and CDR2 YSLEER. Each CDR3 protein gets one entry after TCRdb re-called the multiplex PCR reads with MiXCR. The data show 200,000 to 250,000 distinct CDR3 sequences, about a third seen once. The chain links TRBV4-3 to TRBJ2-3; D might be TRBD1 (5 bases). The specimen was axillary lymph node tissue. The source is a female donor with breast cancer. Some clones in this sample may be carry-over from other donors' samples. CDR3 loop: CASSQDRQTDLPTDTQYF. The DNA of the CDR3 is TGCGCCAGCAGCCAAGATCGACAGACAGACCTACCGACAGATACGCAGTATTTT.